This entry lists 10 T cell receptor beta chains sequenced from one sample in a study of T cells in Graves' hyperthyroidism and ophthalmopathy. Using RNA transcripts as the source, TCR beta CDR3 regions were amplified. HTBI primers were employed in a first-round RT-PCR of the TCR CDR3. From the multiplex PCR reads, TCRdb called clonotypes with MiXCR, one entry per CDR3 protein. The table has 300,000 to 450,000 distinct CDR3 sequences, roughly 25% seen once. Source material: blood. The origin of the receptors is a man over 45 with Graves' hyperthyroidism.

The rearrangement uses TRBV29-1 and TRBJ2-1, with 9 bases that match TRBD2. The germline gives CDR1 SQVTM, CDR2 ANQGSEA. J gave up 8 bases and V 6 bases, and 11 bases lay outside the gene matches. This CDR3 comprises 14 residues. The CDR3 coding sequence is TGCAGCGTGGGGGTAGCGGGAGTATCTTATGAGCAGTTCTTC. It specifies CSVGVAGVSYEQFF.

This clonotype was seen only a few times. In nucleotides, the CDR3 is TGTGCCAGCAGTTCTACAGTTACCGGGGGGGAGCTGTTTTTT. Translation: CASSSTVTGGELFF. The chain is built from TRBV12-3 or TRBV12-4 and TRBJ2-2; no clear D gene. V was shortened by 4 bases and J by 8 bases, with 14 bases between the two germline ends. The CDR3 spans 14 residues.

The rearrangement uses TRBV10-3 and TRBJ2-5; unclear D gene. CDR1 and CDR2 from the germline V gene are ENHRY and SYGVKD. Trimming took off 0 bases at V and 5 bases at J, with 13 bases between the two ends. This CDR3 is 15 amino acids long. The CDR3 DNA reads as TGTGCCATCAGTGAGTCGACTGGGGTCCGGGAGACCCAGTACTTC. Translated: CAISESTGVRETQYF.

The V call is TRBV13, the J call TRBJ2-1, with 12 bases identical to TRBD2. Per the germline V gene, CDR1 is PRHDT and CDR2 is FYEKMQ (reference sequence). The CDR3 covers 18 residues. The junction had 13 bases not matched to a gene; V was cut back by 2 bases and J by 8 bases. The CDR3 sequence: CASSLSPGTSGSLDEQFF. In DNA, the CDR3 is TGTGCCAGCAGCTTAAGTCCCGGGACTAGCGGGTCGCTGGATGAGCAGTTCTTC.

The chain is built from TRBV29-1 and TRBJ1-1; 7 nucleotides line up with TRBD1. Germline-derived CDR1 and CDR2 are SQVTM and ANQGSEA. V dropped 7 bases and J dropped 8; count of bases not matched to a gene: 4. The CDR3 runs 10 residues. This CDR3 is CSARGLEAFF. The CDR3 region has the DNA TGCAGCGCAAGGGGGCTCGAAGCTTTCTTT.

This chain uses TRBV28 with TRBJ2-6; D is undetermined. V was clipped by 2 bases and J by 5 bases, with 10 bases between them. In germline, CDR1 is MDHEN, CDR2 SYDVKM. The CDR3 is 15 amino acids. DNA of the CDR3: TGTGCCAGCAGTTTACTACGAGAACGGGCCAACGTCCTGACTTTC. Translated: CASSLLRERANVLTF. Full variable domain (missing parts from reference TRBV28 and TRBJ2-6): DVKVTQSSRYLVKRTGEKVFLECVQDMDHENMFWYRQDPGLGLRLIYFSYDVKMKEKGDIPEGYSVSREKKERFSLILESASTNQTSMYLCASSLLRERANVLTFGAGSRLTVL.

The table lists this clonotype with many counts. CDR3 in amino acids: CASSFTRDTEAFF. The CDR3 nucleotides read TGTGCCAGCAGCTTCACAAGGGACACTGAAGCTTTCTTT. V and J are TRBV7-2 and TRBJ1-1; D gene ambiguous. The V gene lost 3 bases and the J gene lost 3 bases, with 8 bases spanning the gap. Germline V gives CDR1 SGHTA, CDR2 FQGNSA. This CDR3 is built from 13 residues.

This clonotype was observed a few times. The chain uses TRBV9 and TRBJ1-2, with 10 bases matching TRBD1. Germline CDR1 is SGDLS and CDR2 is YYNGEE. With 2 bases clipped from V and 4 bases from J, the junction kept 5 bases outside the gene matches. This CDR3 spans 15 amino acids. CDR3 sequence: CASSVTGQGTYGYTF. CDR3 DNA sequence: TGTGCCAGCAGCGTCACGGGACAGGGGACCTATGGCTACACCTTC.

The DNA of the CDR3 is TGTGCCAGCAGTTCCCAAACGACAGGGGACATTCAGTACTTC. It codes for CASSSQTTGDIQYF. The chain couples TRBV12-3 or TRBV12-4 to TRBJ2-4; 8 nucleotides match TRBD1. J lost 8 bases, V lost 4 bases, and 7 bases had no gene match. The CDR3 covers 14 residues.

This clonotype was seen more than once but under ten times. This chain connects TRBV20-1 to TRBJ2-1; 10 positions agree with TRBD2. Germline V gene lookup returns CDR1 DFQATT and CDR2 SNEGSKA (reference sequence). Trimming took 1 base from V and 8 from J; bases not matched to a gene: 20. The CDR3 is 19 amino acids. The CDR3 DNA follows: TGCAGTGCTAGAGGTTCCCCAATGCCAGCGGGAGGGCCGGTATATGAGCAGTTCTTC. This translates into CSARGSPMPAGGPVYEQFF.